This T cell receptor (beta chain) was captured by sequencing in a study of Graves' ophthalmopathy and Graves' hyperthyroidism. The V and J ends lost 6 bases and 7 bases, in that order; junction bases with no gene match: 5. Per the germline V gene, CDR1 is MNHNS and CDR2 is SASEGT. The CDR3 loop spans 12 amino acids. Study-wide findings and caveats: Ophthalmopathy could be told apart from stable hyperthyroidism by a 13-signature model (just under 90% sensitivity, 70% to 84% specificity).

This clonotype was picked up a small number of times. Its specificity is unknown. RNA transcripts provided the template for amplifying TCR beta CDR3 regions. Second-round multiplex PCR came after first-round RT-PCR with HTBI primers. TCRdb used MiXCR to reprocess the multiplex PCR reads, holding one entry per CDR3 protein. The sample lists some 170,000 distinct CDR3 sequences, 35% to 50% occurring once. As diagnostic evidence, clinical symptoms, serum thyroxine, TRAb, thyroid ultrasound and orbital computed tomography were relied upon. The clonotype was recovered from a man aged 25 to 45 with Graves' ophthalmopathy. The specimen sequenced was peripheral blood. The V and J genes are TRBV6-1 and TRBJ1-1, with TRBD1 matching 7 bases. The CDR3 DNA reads TGTGCCAGCAGGGAACAGGGGAGTGAAGCTTTCTTT. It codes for CASREQGSEAFF.